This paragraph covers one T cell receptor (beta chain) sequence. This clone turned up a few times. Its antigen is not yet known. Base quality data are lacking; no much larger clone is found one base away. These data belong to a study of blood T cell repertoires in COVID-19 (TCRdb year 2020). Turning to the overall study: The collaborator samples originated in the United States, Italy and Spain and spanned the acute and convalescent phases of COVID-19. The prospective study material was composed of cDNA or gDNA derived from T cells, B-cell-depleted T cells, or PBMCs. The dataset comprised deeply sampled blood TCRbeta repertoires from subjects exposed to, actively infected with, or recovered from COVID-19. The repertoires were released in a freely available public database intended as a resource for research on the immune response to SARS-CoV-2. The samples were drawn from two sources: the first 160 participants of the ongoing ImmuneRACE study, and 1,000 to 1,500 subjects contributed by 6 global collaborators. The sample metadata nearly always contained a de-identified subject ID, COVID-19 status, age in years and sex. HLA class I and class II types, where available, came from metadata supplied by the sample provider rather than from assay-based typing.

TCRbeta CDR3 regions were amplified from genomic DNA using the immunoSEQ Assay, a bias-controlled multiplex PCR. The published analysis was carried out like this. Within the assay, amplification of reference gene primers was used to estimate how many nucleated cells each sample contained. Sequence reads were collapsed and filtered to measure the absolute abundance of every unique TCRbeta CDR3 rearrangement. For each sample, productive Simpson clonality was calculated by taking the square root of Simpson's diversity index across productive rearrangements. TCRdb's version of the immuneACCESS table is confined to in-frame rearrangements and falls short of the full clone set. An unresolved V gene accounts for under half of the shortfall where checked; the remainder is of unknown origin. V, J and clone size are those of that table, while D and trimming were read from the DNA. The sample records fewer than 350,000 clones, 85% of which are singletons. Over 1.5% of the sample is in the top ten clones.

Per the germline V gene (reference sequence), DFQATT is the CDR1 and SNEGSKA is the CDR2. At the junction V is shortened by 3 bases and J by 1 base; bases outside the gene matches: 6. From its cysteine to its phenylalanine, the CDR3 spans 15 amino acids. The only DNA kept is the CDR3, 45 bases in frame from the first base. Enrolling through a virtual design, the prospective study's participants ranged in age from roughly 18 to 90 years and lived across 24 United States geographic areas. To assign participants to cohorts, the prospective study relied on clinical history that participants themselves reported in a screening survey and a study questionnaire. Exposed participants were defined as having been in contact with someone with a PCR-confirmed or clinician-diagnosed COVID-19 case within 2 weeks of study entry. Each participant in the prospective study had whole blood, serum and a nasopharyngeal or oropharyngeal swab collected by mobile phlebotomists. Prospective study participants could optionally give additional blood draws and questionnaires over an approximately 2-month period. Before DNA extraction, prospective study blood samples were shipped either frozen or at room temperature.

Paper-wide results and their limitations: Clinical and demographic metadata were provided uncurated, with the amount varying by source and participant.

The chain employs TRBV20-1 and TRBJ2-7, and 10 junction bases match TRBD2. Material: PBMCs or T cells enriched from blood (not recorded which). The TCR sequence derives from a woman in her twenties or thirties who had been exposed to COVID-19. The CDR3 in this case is CSASRPTSGSYEQYF. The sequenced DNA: TGCAGTGCTAGTCGACCGACTAGCGGGTCCTACGAGCAGTACTTC.